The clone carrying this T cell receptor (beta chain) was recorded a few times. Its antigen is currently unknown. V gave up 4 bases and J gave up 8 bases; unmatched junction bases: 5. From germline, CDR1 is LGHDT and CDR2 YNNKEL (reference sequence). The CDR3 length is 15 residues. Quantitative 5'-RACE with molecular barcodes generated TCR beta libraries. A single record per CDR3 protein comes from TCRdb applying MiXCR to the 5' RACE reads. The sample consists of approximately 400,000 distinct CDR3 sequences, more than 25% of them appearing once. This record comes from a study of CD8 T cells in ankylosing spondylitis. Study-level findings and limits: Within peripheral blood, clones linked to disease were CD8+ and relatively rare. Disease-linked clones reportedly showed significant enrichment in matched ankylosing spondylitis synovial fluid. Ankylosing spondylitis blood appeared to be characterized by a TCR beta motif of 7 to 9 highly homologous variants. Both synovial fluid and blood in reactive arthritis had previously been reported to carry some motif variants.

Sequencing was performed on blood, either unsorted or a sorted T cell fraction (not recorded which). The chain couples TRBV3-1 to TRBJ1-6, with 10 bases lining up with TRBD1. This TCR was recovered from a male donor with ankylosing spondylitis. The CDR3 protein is CASSRMDRGDSPLHF. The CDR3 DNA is TGTGCCAGCAGCCGCATGGACAGGGGGGATTCACCCCTCCACTTT.